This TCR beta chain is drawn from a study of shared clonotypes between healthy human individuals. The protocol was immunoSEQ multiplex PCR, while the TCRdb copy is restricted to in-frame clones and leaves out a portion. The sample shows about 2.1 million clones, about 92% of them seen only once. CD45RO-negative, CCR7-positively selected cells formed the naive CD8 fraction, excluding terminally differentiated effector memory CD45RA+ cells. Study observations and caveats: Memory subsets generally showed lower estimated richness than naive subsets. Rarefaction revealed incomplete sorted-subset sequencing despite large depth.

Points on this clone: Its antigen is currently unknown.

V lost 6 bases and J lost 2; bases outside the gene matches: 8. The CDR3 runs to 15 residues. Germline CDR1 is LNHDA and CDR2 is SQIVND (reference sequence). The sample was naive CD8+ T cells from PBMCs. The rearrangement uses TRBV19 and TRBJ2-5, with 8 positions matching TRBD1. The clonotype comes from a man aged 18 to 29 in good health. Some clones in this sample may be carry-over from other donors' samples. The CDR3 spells CASRLRGQGQETQYF. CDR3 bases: TGTGCCAGTAGACTCCGAGGACAGGGACAAGAGACCCAGTACTTC.